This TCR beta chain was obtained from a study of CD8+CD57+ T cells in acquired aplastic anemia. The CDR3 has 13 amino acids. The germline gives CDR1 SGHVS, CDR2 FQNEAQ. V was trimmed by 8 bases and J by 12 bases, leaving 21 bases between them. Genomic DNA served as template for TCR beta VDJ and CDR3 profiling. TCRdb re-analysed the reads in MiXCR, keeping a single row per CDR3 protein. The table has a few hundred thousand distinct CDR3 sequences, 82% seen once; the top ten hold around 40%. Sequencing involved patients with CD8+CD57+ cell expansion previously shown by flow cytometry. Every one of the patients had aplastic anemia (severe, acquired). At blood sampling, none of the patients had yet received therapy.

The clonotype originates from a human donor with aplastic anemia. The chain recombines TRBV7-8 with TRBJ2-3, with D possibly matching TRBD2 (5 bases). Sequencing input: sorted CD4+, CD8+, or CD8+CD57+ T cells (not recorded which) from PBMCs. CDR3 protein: CASGHGSTDPQYF. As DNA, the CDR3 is TGTGCCAGCGGGCATGGGAGCACAGATCCCCAGTATTTT. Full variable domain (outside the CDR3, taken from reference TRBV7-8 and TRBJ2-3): GAGVSQSPRYKVAKRGQDVALRCDPISGHVSLFWYQQALGQGPEFLTYFQNEAQLDKSGLPSDRFFAERPEGSVSTLKIQRTQQEDSAVYLCASGHGSTDPQYFGPGTRLTVL.